The 9 T cell receptor beta chains reported below all come from one sample, sequenced in a study of early T cells in non-severe SARS-CoV-2 infection. TCRdb reprocessed the 5' RACE reads with MiXCR, giving one entry per CDR3 protein. The data hold about 46,000 distinct CDR3 sequences, with roughly a tenth observed a single time. Sequences were derived from whole blood, sampled at baseline. The receptors originated from an adult who was a healthcare worker with PCR-confirmed SARS-CoV-2 infection or an uninfected control (not recorded which).

This clonotype appeared many times. V and J are TRBV11-2 and TRBJ2-2; D is unclear. V was trimmed by 10 bases and J by 5 bases, leaving 8 bases between them. CDR3 length equals 11 residues. The germline gives CDR1 SGHAT, CDR2 FQNNGV. In nucleotides, the CDR3 is TGTGCCATCCATAGTACCGGGGAGCTGTTTTTT. Protein product: CAIHSTGELFF.

The sample holds many counts of this clonotype. V gene TRBV5-1 combines with J gene TRBJ2-5, with TRBD2 matching over 13 bases. The CDR3 is 15 residues long. V shed 4 bases and J 1 base; nucleotides not matched to a gene: 1. Germline V lookup: CDR1 SGHRS, CDR2 YFSETQ. The CDR3 loop reads CASSRTSGGQETQYF. The CDR3 coding sequence is TGCGCCAGCAGCCGGACTAGCGGGGGCCAAGAGACCCAGTACTTC.

V usage is TRBV7-9 and J usage is TRBJ2-5, with 10 bases that match TRBD1. CDR1 and CDR2 (germline): SEHNR, FQNEAQ (reference sequence). With V trimmed by 5 bases and J by 0 bases, 3 bases remained unmatched. The CDR3 runs to 15 residues. Written as DNA, the CDR3 is TGTGCCAGCAGCCCGGGACAGGGGTACCAAGAGACCCAGTACTTC. Residues: CASSPGQGYQETQYF.

This clonotype was seen repeatedly, ten times or more. The chain has TRBV28 and TRBJ2-7, with 7 bases lining up with TRBD2. Germline CDR1 reads MDHEN; CDR2 reads SYDVKM. The CDR3 is 15 amino acids. V lost 5 bases and J lost 3; bases outside the gene matches: 10. The CDR3 DNA reads as TGTGCCAGCAGTCCAGATCGGGGGGAAGTCTACGAGCAGTACTTC. It translates to CASSPDRGEVYEQYF.

J is TRBJ1-1 and V is TRBV20-1, with a tentative D call TRBD1 (5 bases). Germline V gene lookup returns CDR1 DFQATT and CDR2 SNEGSKA (reference sequence). Trimming shortened V by 5 bases and J by 7 bases, and 20 bases separated the two germline ends. This CDR3 has 14 residues. Written as DNA, the CDR3 is TGCAGTGCTGAAAAGGGACCGGTTGACGATGAAGCTTTCTTT. Residues: CSAEKGPVDDEAFF.

This clonotype came up a few times. J is TRBJ1-1 and V is TRBV7-2; D is uncertain. The CDR3 is 14 amino acids. CDR1 is SGHTA and CDR2 is FQGNSA in the germline V gene. Deletions cut 1 base from V and 2 bases from J, with 8 bases between. The CDR3 loop reads CASSLGGANTEAFF. The CDR3 DNA is TGTGCCAGCAGCTTAGGCGGAGCTAACACTGAAGCTTTCTTT.

The table lists this clonotype with a few counts. V and J are TRBV7-2 and TRBJ2-1; weak D call: TRBD2 (6 bases). CDR1 and CDR2 (germline): SGHTA, FQGNSA. The CDR3 runs 14 residues. The V and J ends lost 4 bases and 6 bases respectively, with 13 bases between them. The CDR3 is CASSSRGTLNEQFF. The CDR3 DNA follows: TGTGCCAGCAGCTCCCGGGGGACCCTCAATGAGCAGTTCTTC.

The chain carries TRBV7-8 and TRBJ2-5; the D call may be TRBD1 or TRBD2 (5 bases each). The germline V gene has CDR1 SGHVS and CDR2 FQNEAQ. The CDR3 is made up of 15 amino acids. The germline V and J ends were trimmed by 2 bases and 7 bases, with 17 bases remaining between them. The CDR3 nucleotides are TGTGCCAGCAGCTTAATCCGGGGCGCCTATGGGACCCAGTACTTC. Translation gives CASSLIRGAYGTQYF.

This clonotype was counted many times. The J gene is TRBJ2-5, the V gene TRBV29-1, with D uncertain. Trimming stripped 3 bases from V and 3 bases from J, with 8 bases between. This CDR3 has 12 residues. Germline CDR1 reads SQVTM; CDR2 reads ANQGSEA. The DNA for the CDR3 is TGCAGCGTTGATCGGCCGGAAGAGACCCAGTACTTC. It yields the protein CSVDRPEETQYF.